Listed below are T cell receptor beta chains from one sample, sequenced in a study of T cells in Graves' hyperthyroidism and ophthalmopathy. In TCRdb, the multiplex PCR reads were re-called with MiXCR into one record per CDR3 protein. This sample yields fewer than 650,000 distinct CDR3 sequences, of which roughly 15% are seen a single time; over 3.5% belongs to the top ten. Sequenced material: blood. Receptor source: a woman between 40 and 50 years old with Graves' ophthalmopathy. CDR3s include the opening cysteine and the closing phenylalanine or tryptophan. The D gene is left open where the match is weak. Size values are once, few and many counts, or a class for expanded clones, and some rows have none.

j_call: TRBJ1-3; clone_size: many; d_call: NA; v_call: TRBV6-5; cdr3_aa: CASSYGRYSGNTIYF; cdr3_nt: TGTGCCAGCAGTTACGGGCGGTACTCTGGAAACACCATATATTTT
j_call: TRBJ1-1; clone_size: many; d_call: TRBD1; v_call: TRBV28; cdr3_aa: CASSEGTGDKYTEAFF; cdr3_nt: TGTGCCAGCAGCGAGGGGACAGGGGATAAGTACACTGAAGCTTTCTTT
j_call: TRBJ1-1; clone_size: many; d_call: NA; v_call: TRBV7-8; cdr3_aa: CASSLERSRTEAFF; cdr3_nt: TGTGCCAGCAGCTTAGAAAGAAGTCGGACTGAAGCTTTCTTT
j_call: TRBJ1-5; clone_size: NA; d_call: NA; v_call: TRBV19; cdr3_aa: CASSPDGPGPQHF; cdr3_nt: TGTGCCAGTAGTCCCGATGGCCCGGGGCCCCAGCATTTT
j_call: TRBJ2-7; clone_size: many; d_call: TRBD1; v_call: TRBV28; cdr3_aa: CASSLGAGGTGYEQYF; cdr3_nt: TGTGCCAGCAGTTTAGGGGCAGGGGGTACTGGCTACGAGCAGTACTTC
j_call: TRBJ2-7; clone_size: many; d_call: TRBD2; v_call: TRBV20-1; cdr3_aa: CSATGLALGEQYF; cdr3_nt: TGCAGTGCCACGGGACTAGCTCTGGGCGAGCAGTACTTC
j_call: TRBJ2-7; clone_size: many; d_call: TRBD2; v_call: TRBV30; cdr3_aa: CAWSVRVAGGLQYF; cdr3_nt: TGTGCCTGGAGTGTAAGGGTAGCGGGAGGACTGCAGTACTTC
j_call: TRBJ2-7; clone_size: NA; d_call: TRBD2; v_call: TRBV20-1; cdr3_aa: CSASTSGTKRYF; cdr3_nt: TGCAGTGCTAGCACGTCCGGGACTAAGCGGTACTTC
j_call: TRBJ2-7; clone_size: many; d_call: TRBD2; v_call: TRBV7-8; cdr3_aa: CASSLAGGPQNEQYF; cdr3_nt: TGTGCCAGCAGCTTAGCGGGAGGGCCTCAAAACGAGCAGTACTTC
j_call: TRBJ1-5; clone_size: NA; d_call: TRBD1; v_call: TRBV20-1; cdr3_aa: CSASAGTGVNQPQHF; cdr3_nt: TGCAGTGCTAGTGCCGGGACAGGGGTGAATCAGCCCCAGCATTTT
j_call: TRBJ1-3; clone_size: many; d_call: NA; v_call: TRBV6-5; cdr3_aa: CASSWGGSSGNTIYF; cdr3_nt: TGTGCCAGCAGTTGGGGCGGGAGCTCTGGAAACACCATATATTTT
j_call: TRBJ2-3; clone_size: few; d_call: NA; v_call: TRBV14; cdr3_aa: CASSQEVESGRGTDTQYF; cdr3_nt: TGTGCCAGCAGCCAAGAGGTAGAAAGCGGAAGGGGCACAGATACGCAGTATTTT
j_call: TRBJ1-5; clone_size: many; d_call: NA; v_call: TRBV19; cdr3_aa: CASSMWGLLPGSNQPQHF; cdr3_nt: TGTGCCAGTAGTATGTGGGGACTCCTCCCCGGGAGCAATCAGCCCCAGCATTTT
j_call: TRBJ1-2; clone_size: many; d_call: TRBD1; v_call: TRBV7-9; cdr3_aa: CASADRNNGYTF; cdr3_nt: TGTGCCAGCGCGGACAGGAATAATGGCTACACCTTC
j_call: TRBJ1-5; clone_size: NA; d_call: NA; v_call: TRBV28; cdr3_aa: CASSSTPRTLPDQHF; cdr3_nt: TGTGCCAGCAGTAGCACCCCCCGGACATTACCGGACCAGCATTTT
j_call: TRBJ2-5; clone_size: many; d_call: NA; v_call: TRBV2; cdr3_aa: CASSGGNGPQETQYF; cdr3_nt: TGTGCCAGCAGTGGTGGAAATGGCCCCCAAGAGACCCAGTACTTC
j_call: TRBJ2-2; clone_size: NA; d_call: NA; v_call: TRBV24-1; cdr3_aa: CATSDFSDTGELFF; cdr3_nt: TGTGCCACCAGTGATTTTTCCGACACCGGGGAGCTGTTTTTT
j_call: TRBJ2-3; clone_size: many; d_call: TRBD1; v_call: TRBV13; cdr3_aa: CASSPTTGGTDTQYF; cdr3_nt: TGTGCCAGCAGCCCAACGACAGGGGGGACAGATACGCAGTATTTT
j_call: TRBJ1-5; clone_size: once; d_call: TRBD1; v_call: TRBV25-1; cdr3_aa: CASNAGTGQGTRTRYQPQHF; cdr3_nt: TGTGCCAGCAACGCGGGAACGGGACAGGGGACCCGAACCCGCTATCAGCCCCAGCATTTT
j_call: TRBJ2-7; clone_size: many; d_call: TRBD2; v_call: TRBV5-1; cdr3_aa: CASSLASGRYEQYF; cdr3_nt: TGCGCCAGCAGCTTGGCTAGCGGGAGATACGAGCAGTACTTC
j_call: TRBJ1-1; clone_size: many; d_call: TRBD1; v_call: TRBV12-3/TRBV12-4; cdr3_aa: CASIRLQGAGTGTEAFF; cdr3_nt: TGTGCCAGCATCCGTTTACAGGGGGCTGGTACGGGGACTGAAGCTTTCTTT
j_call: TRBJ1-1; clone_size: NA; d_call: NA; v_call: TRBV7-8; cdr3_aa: CASSARDPNTEAFF; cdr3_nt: TGTGCCAGCAGCGCCCGAGACCCGAACACTGAAGCTTTCTTT